This TCR beta chain comes out of a study of shared clonotypes between healthy human individuals. Across the study: Aged between 18 and 49, the donors were a couple of women and a few men.

This CDR3 is 13 amino acids long. Germline assignment: CDR1 SNHLY and CDR2 FYNNEI. The ends lost 0 bases at V and 5 bases at J; junction bases unmatched: 1. TCRdb's copy holds only in-frame clones and misses some; the assay was immunoSEQ multiplex PCR. The sample includes around 1.6 million clones, roughly 98% of them seen just once. CD4+ cells yielded CD45RA+ naive and CD45RA-negative memory subsets. This receptor was taken from a man between 25 and 39 years old in good health. Sequences were obtained from naive CD4+ T cells sorted from blood. The subset was: CD45RA+ positively selected. This rearrangement joins TRBV2 to TRBJ2-7; TRBD1 matches 7 bases. Written as DNA, the CDR3 is TGTGCCAGCAGTGAAGCCACAGGGGACGAGCAGTACTTC. It encodes CASSEATGDEQYF.